The 17 T cell receptor beta chains below were found in one sample sequenced in a study of early T cells in non-severe SARS-CoV-2 infection. TCRdb reprocessed the 5' RACE reads with MiXCR, giving one entry per CDR3 protein. Here the sample spans tens of thousands of distinct CDR3 sequences, around 5% being singletons. Material for sequencing was whole blood. The receptor source for this set is an adult who was a healthcare worker with PCR-confirmed SARS-CoV-2 infection or an uninfected control (not recorded which).

The rearrangement joins TRBV6-6 to TRBJ2-5, with 12 bases fitting TRBD2. Germline V gene lookup returns CDR1 MNHNY and CDR2 SVGAGI (reference sequence). CDR3 length: 16 residues. Trimming took 5 bases from V and 2 from J; bases not matched to a gene: 6. The CDR3 loop is CASSVTSGGLQETQYF. The CDR3 bases are TGTGCCAGCAGTGTGACTAGCGGGGGCCTTCAAGAGACCCAGTACTTC.

The chain combines TRBV7-3 with TRBJ1-1; tentative D call: TRBD1 (6 bases). The ends were cut back, 1 base at V and 4 bases at J, with 10 bases in the middle. In germline, CDR1 is SGHTA, CDR2 FQGTGA. The CDR3 sequence is 14 residues long. The CDR3 coding sequence is TGTGCCAGCAGCTTAATGCCGGGGGCCACTGAAGCTTTCTTT. It encodes CASSLMPGATEAFF.

This clonotype was detected many times. The rearrangement uses TRBV4-3 and TRBJ1-6; D is unresolved. The CDR3 is 15 amino acids. The germline V and J ends were trimmed by 0 bases and 7 bases, with 10 bases remaining between them. CDR1 LGHNA and CDR2 YSLEER come from the germline V gene. CDR3 in DNA: TGCGCCAGCAGCCAAGATGCAGCGAGGAATTCACCCCTCCACTTT. Translation gives CASSQDAARNSPLHF.

The rearrangement uses TRBV7-6 and TRBJ2-2, with a possible D match to TRBD1 (6 bases). V was shortened by 3 bases and J by 0 bases, with 8 bases between the two germline ends. Germline CDR1 reads SGHVS; CDR2 reads FNYEAQ. CDR3 length: 15 amino acids. The CDR3 DNA follows: TGTGCCAGCAGCTTGGGGACAACGAACACCGGGGAGCTGTTTTTT. Amino acid sequence: CASSLGTTNTGELFF.

This clonotype was found a few times. This chain uses TRBV29-1 with TRBJ2-3, with D perhaps given as TRBD1 or TRBD2 (5 bases each). The length of the CDR3 is 13 residues. Germline-derived CDR1 and CDR2 are SQVTM and ANQGSEA. Deletions cut 6 bases from V and 2 bases from J, with 12 bases between. This CDR3 reads CSVEGPTTDTQYF. CDR3 nucleotide sequence: TGCAGCGTCGAGGGGCCGACCACAGATACGCAGTATTTT.

This clonotype has just a few counts. The chain combines TRBV7-9 with TRBJ2-5, with 8 bases fitting TRBD2. Trimming took 1 base from V and 6 from J; bases not matched to a gene: 7. Germline V gene lookup returns CDR1 SEHNR and CDR2 FQNEAQ (reference sequence). This CDR3 is 15 amino acids long. The CDR3 loop is CASSLVSGSTKTQYF. The DNA for the CDR3 is TGTGCCAGCAGCTTAGTGAGCGGGAGTACGAAGACCCAGTACTTC.

This clonotype was seen many times. This rearrangement joins TRBV20-1 to TRBJ1-1; possibly TRBD1 for D (5 bases). This CDR3 contains 15 residues. V lost 0 bases, J lost 1 base, and 12 bases lay in between. The germline V gene encodes CDR1 DFQATT and CDR2 SNEGSKA (reference sequence). In DNA, the CDR3 is TGCAGTGCTAGAGACCCGGCCAGGGCGAACACTGAAGCTTTCTTT. This encodes CSARDPARANTEAFF.

This clonotype was counted many times. The genes are TRBV7-2 and TRBJ1-3, with unresolved D. The CDR3 is 18 residues long. The V gene lost 8 bases and the J gene lost 0 bases, with 23 bases spanning the gap. The germline gives CDR1 SGHTA, CDR2 FQGNSA. CDR3 sequence reads: CASARSPNHIISGNTIYF. Written as DNA, the CDR3 is TGTGCCAGCGCGAGAAGTCCCAACCATATCATCTCTGGAAACACCATATATTTT.

The sample holds many counts of this clonotype. This chain uses TRBV5-1 with TRBJ2-1; D ambiguous. Trimming stripped 4 bases from V and 8 bases from J, with 13 bases between. The CDR3 loop spans 13 amino acids. CDR1 SGHRS and CDR2 YFSETQ come from the germline V gene. The CDR3 coding sequence is TGCGCCAGCAGCCCGCCTAGTCTCGATGAGCAGTTCTTC. This gives the protein CASSPPSLDEQFF.

This clonotype showed up many times. J is TRBJ2-3 and V is TRBV19; D may be TRBD2 (6 bases). CDR3 length: 16 residues. The germline V gene has CDR1 LNHDA and CDR2 SQIVND (reference sequence). The ends were cut back, 6 bases at V and 0 bases at J, with 16 bases in the middle. Written as DNA, the CDR3 is TGTGCCAGTAGGACGGTCGGGCGGGGAAGCACAGATACGCAGTATTTT. Amino acids: CASRTVGRGSTDTQYF.

The sample holds many counts of this clonotype. The chain joins TRBV3-1 to TRBJ2-1; TRBD1 agrees at 7 bases. This CDR3 region has 12 residues. Per germline, CDR1 LGHDT and CDR2 YNNKEL (reference sequence). Germline trimming cut 1 base from V and 15 bases from J; bases unmatched to any gene: 6. CDR3 region: CASSQGQGPVFF. CDR3 coding DNA: TGTGCCAGCAGCCAAGGACAGGGACCTGTGTTCTTC.

This clonotype was recorded a few times. The chain's CDR3 is CASSLQSNTEAFF. For the CDR3, the DNA is TGTGCCAGCTCACTTCAGTCGAACACTGAAGCTTTCTTT. This chain uses TRBV18 with TRBJ1-1; D not resolved. V lost 4 bases and J 1 base, leaving 7 bases between the germline ends. The CDR3 spans 13 residues. Germline CDR1 reads KGHSH; CDR2 reads LQKENI.

The J gene is TRBJ1-1, the V gene TRBV30, with no clear D. Germline V gives CDR1 GTSNPN, CDR2 SVGIG (reference sequence). The V end lost 2 bases, the J end lost 4 bases, and 11 bases lay between the germline ends. The CDR3 has 13 residues. DNA of the CDR3: TGTGCCTGGAGTCCCGGAAGGAGCACTGAAGCTTTCTTT. It codes for CAWSPGRSTEAFF.

This clonotype has a count of ten or more. This chain uses TRBV11-2 with TRBJ1-1, with unresolved D. This CDR3 is 14 amino acids long. The V end lost 2 bases, the J end lost 8 bases, and 15 bases lay between the germline ends. The germline gives CDR1 SGHAT, CDR2 FQNNGV. The CDR3 coding sequence is TGTGCCAGCAGCTTAACAGACGCCGCAGCCGAAGCTTTCTTT. It encodes CASSLTDAAAEAFF.

This clonotype appeared many times. The chain links TRBV11-1 to TRBJ1-1; TRBD1 matches at 7 bases. CDR3 size: 12 residues. J was trimmed by 7 bases and V by 4 bases; bases with no gene match: 3. The germline gives CDR1 SGHAT, CDR2 FQDESV (reference sequence). CDR3 sequence: CASSSWTGEAFF. The DNA for the CDR3 is TGTGCCAGCAGCTCCTGGACAGGTGAAGCTTTCTTT.

Many counts were recorded for this clonotype. This rearrangement joins TRBV2 to TRBJ1-2, with D possibly TRBD1 on 5 matching bases. This CDR3 has 13 amino acids. In germline, CDR1 is SNHLY, CDR2 FYNNEI. Between the trimmed V and J ends, which lost 5 bases and 7 bases, there was a span of 14 bases. The CDR3 DNA sequence: TGTGCCAGCAGTCGGCAGGGAGCGGGTGGCTACACCTTC. Protein: CASSRQGAGGYTF.

At least ten counts were recorded for this clonotype. The chain is built from TRBV20-1 and TRBJ1-1, with a possible D match to TRBD1 (5 bases). CDR1 and CDR2 from the germline V gene are DFQATT and SNEGSKA (reference sequence). Trimming removed 2 bases at V and 2 bases at J, with 21 bases between. The CDR3 length is 17 residues. The CDR3 DNA reads as TGCAGTGCTAGACCTGCCGTCTATGGGACGCTTAACACTGAAGCTTTCTTT. Protein sequence: CSARPAVYGTLNTEAFF.